A single sample is the source of the 22 T cell receptor beta chains below, sequenced in a study of cytomegalovirus exposure and HLA in healthy donors. The PCR used 60 Vbeta and 13 Jbeta primers. Clones were sequenced by immunoSEQ multiplex PCR, and TCRdb holds only the in-frame ones, with some missing. Of approximately 120,000 clones detected, 73% appear once; the ten largest clones hold about 4.5%. The sequenced sample was PBMCs. The receptor set was obtained from a man between 60 and 70 years old in good health and CMV-seropositive.

The chain combines TRBV5-1 with TRBJ2-1, with a possible D match to TRBD1 (5 bases). Per the germline V gene, CDR1 is SGHRS and CDR2 is YFSETQ. The CDR3 totals 14 residues. V lost 0 bases and J 9 bases, leaving 13 bases between the germline ends. The CDR3 DNA follows: TGCGCCAGCAGCTTGGCAGAACAGGCATCTGAGCAGTTCTTC. Translation gives CASSLAEQASEQFF.

The rearrangement uses TRBV5-6 and TRBJ2-1; tentatively, D is TRBD2 (5 bases). V gave up 0 bases and J gave up 9 bases, with 7 bases separating them. This CDR3 contains 12 residues. Germline V lookup: CDR1 SGHDT, CDR2 YYEEEE. The CDR3 sequence: CASSLGGFEQFF. The CDR3 DNA sequence: TGTGCCAGCAGCTTGGGCGGGTTTGAGCAGTTCTTC.

This clone was counted a single time. Other DNA variants within this sample encode the same CDR3. The chain links TRBV28 to TRBJ2-7, with D perhaps matching TRBD2 (7 bases). Germline V gives CDR1 MDHEN, CDR2 SYDVKM. This CDR3 has 15 residues. V dropped 5 bases and J dropped 2 bases, with 16 bases sitting between them. The CDR3 loop reads CASSPRGGGPYEQYF. The CDR3, as DNA: TGTGCCAGCAGTCCCCGCGGGGGCGGTCCCTACGAGCAGTACTTC.

V and J are TRBV6-5 and TRBJ2-2, with 11 nucleotides matching TRBD1. The CDR3 has 15 amino acids. The V gene end was trimmed by 7 bases and the J gene end by 5 bases; junction bases not matched to a gene: 6. Germline assignment: CDR1 MNHEY and CDR2 SVGAGI. DNA for the CDR3: TGTGCCAGCACCTTGGACAGGGGGCGGACCGGGGAGCTGTTTTTT. Its translation: CASTLDRGRTGELFF.

The chain carries TRBV30 and TRBJ1-5, with unresolved D. From germline, CDR1 is GTSNPN and CDR2 SVGIG (reference sequence). The CDR3 is made up of 15 amino acids. With 2 bases removed from V and 3 bases from J, the gap between germline ends came to 14 bases. The CDR3 loop reads CAWSLNAGNNQPQHF. DNA for the CDR3: TGTGCCTGGAGTCTAAACGCCGGGAACAATCAGCCCCAGCATTTT.

In this sample, this clone turned up once. The chain couples TRBV5-1 to TRBJ1-2; 10 bases line up with TRBD1. CDR1 is SGHRS, CDR2 YFSETQ, per germline. The CDR3 totals 16 residues. The J segment lost 4 bases and the V segment lost 4 bases, leaving 10 bases of the junction unmatched. The CDR3 protein is CASSRGDRGLSYGYTF. As DNA, the CDR3 is TGCGCCAGCAGCCGAGGGGACAGGGGTCTTAGCTATGGCTACACCTTC.

This clone turned up a few times. This chain joins TRBV5-1 and TRBJ1-3, with D perhaps matching TRBD1 (5 bases). CDR1 is SGHRS, CDR2 YFSETQ, per germline. The V end was cut by 1 base, the J end by 6 bases, with 11 bases between. This CDR3 is built from 14 residues. The DNA of the CDR3 is TGCGCCAGCAGCTTGCAGGGATATCTAAACACCATATATTTT. It yields the protein CASSLQGYLNTIYF. Full variable domain (outside the CDR3, taken from reference TRBV5-1 and TRBJ1-3): KAGVTQTPRYLIKTRGQQVTLSCSPISGHRSVSWYQQTPGQGLQFLFEYFSETQRNKGNFPGRFSGRQFSNSRSEMNVSTLELGDSALYLCASSLQGYLNTIYFGEGSWLTVV.

The chain has TRBV7-9 and TRBJ1-1, with D possibly matching TRBD1 (5 bases). V lost 9 bases and J lost 2, with 13 bases in between. This CDR3 has 13 residues. Per germline, CDR1 SEHNR and CDR2 FQNEAQ (reference sequence). The chain's CDR3 is CASILRGNTEAFF. The DNA for the CDR3 is TGTGCCAGTATACTAAGGGGTAACACTGAAGCTTTCTTT.

V usage is TRBV28 and J usage is TRBJ1-5; the D is unclear. V was shortened by 9 bases and J by 6 bases, with 15 bases between the two germline ends. The CDR3 contains 13 residues. Germline loops: CDR1 MDHEN, CDR2 SYDVKM. The CDR3 region is CASRRLGSQPQHF. The CDR3 nucleotides are TGTGCCAGTAGGAGACTTGGGAGTCAGCCCCAGCATTTT.

The rearrangement uses TRBV11-1 and TRBJ1-1, with D perhaps matching TRBD1 (5 bases). The CDR3 is 13 residues long. Germline-derived CDR1 and CDR2 are SGHAT and FQDESV (reference sequence). The germline V and J ends were trimmed by 5 bases and 2 bases, with 9 bases remaining between them. CDR3 sequence: CASSTQENTEAFF. The DNA of the CDR3 is TGTGCCAGCAGCACACAGGAAAACACTGAAGCTTTCTTT.

The chain is built from TRBV4-2 and TRBJ2-5; 8 bases are shared with TRBD2. Trimming cost V 1 base and J 5 bases; bases outside gene matches: 12. The CDR3 contains 17 residues. Germline V CDR1 and CDR2: LGHNA, YNFKEQ. CDR3 region: CASSQVSSGGLGETQYF. CDR3 bases: TGTGCCAGCAGCCAAGTGTCCAGCGGGGGCCTAGGGGAGACCCAGTACTTC.

The rearrangement joins TRBV16 to TRBJ2-3, with D hard to call. Looked up from germline, CDR1 is KGHSY and CDR2 is FQNENV. Trimming removed 4 bases at V and 4 bases at J, with 3 bases between. This CDR3 has 11 amino acids. The CDR3 coding sequence is TGTGCCAGCAGCCCCGCAGATACGCAGTATTTT. It specifies CASSPADTQYF.

This chain uses TRBV19 with TRBJ2-7; 8 nucleotides agree with TRBD1. V dropped 6 bases and J dropped 0; count of bases not matched to a gene: 4. Germline CDR1 and CDR2: LNHDA and SQIVND (reference sequence). The CDR3 covers 14 residues. The CDR3 protein is CASRDREHSYEQYF. The CDR3 DNA is TGTGCCAGTAGGGACAGGGAACACTCCTACGAGCAGTACTTC.

The chain has TRBV4-1 and TRBJ1-1; no clear D gene. Between the trimmed V and J ends, which lost 3 bases and 2 bases, there was a span of 7 bases. The CDR3 covers 13 residues. Germline values: CDR1 MGHRA, CDR2 YSYEKL. The CDR3 DNA reads TGCGCCAGCAGCCACCGACACAACACTGAAGCTTTCTTT. Translating gives CASSHRHNTEAFF.

The chain employs TRBV19 and TRBJ1-1; D is perhaps TRBD1 (5 bases). Germline V gene lookup returns CDR1 LNHDA and CDR2 SQIVND (reference sequence). The CDR3 is 14 residues long. Trimming took 7 bases from V and 0 from J, leaving 12 bases between them. CDR3 residues: CASTVTDMNTEAFF. CDR3 DNA: TGTGCCAGTACCGTGACAGACATGAACACTGAAGCTTTCTTT.

The rearrangement uses TRBV28 and TRBJ1-4; 7 nucleotides line up with TRBD1. The CDR3 extends over 14 amino acids. Germline V gene data show CDR1 as MDHEN and CDR2 as SYDVKM. Trimming removed 5 bases from V and 1 base from J; junction bases left unmatched: 1. In nucleotides, the CDR3 is TGTGCCAGCAGTAGACAGGGAACTAATGAAAAACTGTTTTTT. The encoded protein is CASSRQGTNEKLFF.

The CDR3, as DNA: TGTGCCAGCAGTTTCGGGACAGGTCGCTATGGCTACACCTTC. Its translation is CASSFGTGRYGYTF. The rearrangement joins TRBV28 to TRBJ1-2, with 8 positions matching TRBD1. Germline V gene data show CDR1 as MDHEN and CDR2 as SYDVKM. V was clipped by 3 bases and J by 4 bases; unmatched bases: 4. The CDR3 contains 14 residues.

The V and J genes are TRBV12-2 and TRBJ1-4. TRBV12-2 is flagged as a pseudogene. The CDR3 consists of 13 residues. The CDR3 protein is CASRGGENEKLFF. In nucleotides, the CDR3 is TGTGCAAGTCGAGGAGGGGAGAATGAAAAACTGTTTTTT.

V usage is TRBV28 and J usage is TRBJ1-1; D gene unclear. The V end lost 2 bases, the J end lost 3 bases, and 13 bases lay between the germline ends. Looked up from germline, CDR1 is MDHEN and CDR2 is SYDVKM. The CDR3 is 15 residues long. The CDR3 region is CASSLVGEGDTEAFF. In DNA, the CDR3 is TGTGCCAGCAGTTTAGTTGGGGAGGGAGACACTGAAGCTTTCTTT. Together with reference TRBV28 and TRBJ1-1, the CDR3 gives the full variable domain: DVKVTQSSRYLVKRTGEKVFLECVQDMDHENMFWYRQDPGLGLRLIYFSYDVKMKEKGDIPEGYSVSREKKERFSLILESASTNQTSMYLCASSLVGEGDTEAFFGQGTRLTVV.

The rearrangement links TRBV25-1 to TRBJ2-2, with 8 positions matching TRBD2. Trimming cost V 9 bases and J 4 bases; bases outside gene matches: 16. Germline CDR1 MGHDK, CDR2 SYGVNS. The CDR3 is made up of 17 amino acids. CDR3 in DNA: TGTGCCAGTTCCCCTAATTGGAGCGGGGGTGGCACCGGGGAGCTGTTTTTT. Translating gives CASSPNWSGGGTGELFF.

This rearrangement joins TRBV7-8 to TRBJ1-4; possible D gene TRBD1, 6 bases. V shed 2 bases and J shed 3 bases, with 13 bases lying between them. This CDR3 region has 16 residues. Germline V CDR1 and CDR2: SGHVS, FQNEAQ. CDR3 coding DNA: TGTGCCAGCAGCTTAATAATAACAGGGCCTAATGAAAAACTGTTTTTT. Its translation: CASSLIITGPNEKLFF.

The chain combines TRBV7-3 with TRBJ2-1; the D gene is possibly TRBD2 (7 bases). CDR3 size: 15 residues. Germline values: CDR1 SGHTA, CDR2 FQGTGA. With 5 bases removed from V and 1 base from J, the gap between germline ends came to 12 bases. The CDR3 is CASSHGGTSYNEQFF. The CDR3 region has the DNA TGTGCCAGCAGCCACGGGGGGACATCCTACAATGAGCAGTTCTTC. The entire variable domain, with the rest obtained from reference TRBV7-3 and TRBJ2-1, is as follows: GAGVSQTPSNKVTEKGKYVELRCDPISGHTALYWYRQSLGQGPEFLIYFQGTGAADDSGLPNDRFFAVRPEGSVSTLKIQRTERGDSAVYLCASSHGGTSYNEQFFGPGTRLTVL.